This T cell receptor beta chain stems from a study of molecular identifiers for immune sequencing clone quantification. About the research overall: Five portions were made in replicates from RNA of about 21,000 or 97,000 naive CD8 cells, and four underwent sequencing.

The table lists this clonotype with a few counts. MiXCR, applied by TCRdb to the PCR reads, yields one record per CDR3 protein. Of about half a million distinct CDR3 sequences listed, around 23% were seen once; the top ten hold around 0.8%. The germline gives CDR1 KGHSH, CDR2 LQKENI. Trimming took 1 base from V and 0 from J, leaving 12 bases between them. The CDR3 sequence is 17 residues long. Sequenced material: naive CD8+ T cells from blood, with Jurkat cell RNA spiked in. This sample's subset: FACS-sorted CD8+CD4-CCR7+CD45RA+ naive T cells. The TCR sequence derives from a human donor in good health. Some libraries in this study had Jurkat cell RNA spiked in. This chain connects TRBV18 to TRBJ1-4; TRBD1 is a possible D gene (6 bases). Here the CDR3 DNA reads TGTGCCAGCTCACCACAGGACAGACGCGCAACTAATGAAAAACTGTTTTTT. Its protein product is CASSPQDRRATNEKLFF.